The 32 T cell receptor beta chains below all came from one sample that was sequenced in a study of shared clonotypes between healthy human individuals (TCRdb year 2020). The method was the immunoSEQ multiplex PCR assay. Held by TCRdb, this immuneACCESS table contains in-frame sequences only and omits some clones. Under half of the omission traces to an unresolved V gene where checked; the cause of the rest is unknown. The sample includes about 2 million clones, with around 95% observed a single time. The top ten clones comprise 0.13% of the sample. The specimen sequenced was naive CD4+ T cells sorted from blood. The cell subset or site label of this sample denotes: CD45RA+ positively selected. The source is a man aged 18 to 29 in good health.

J is TRBJ1-1 and V is TRBV2; D may be TRBD1 (6 bases). The germline CDR1 and CDR2 sequences are SNHLY and FYNNEI. The CDR3 has 13 amino acids. Trimming took off 4 bases at V and 1 base at J, with 7 bases between the two ends. The CDR3 DNA sequence: TGTGCCAGCAGTGGACAGGAGAACACTGAAGCTTTCTTT. Translated: CASSGQENTEAFF.

The V call is TRBV7-9, the J call TRBJ2-7, with a tentative D call TRBD1 (6 bases). Germline V gene lookup returns CDR1 SEHNR and CDR2 FQNEAQ (reference sequence). This CDR3 is built from 16 residues. Trimming pared 5 bases from V and 0 bases from J, leaving 17 bases between. The CDR3: CASSRMGAGVSYEQYF. The CDR3 bases are TGTGCCAGCAGCCGGATGGGGGCAGGGGTCTCCTACGAGCAGTACTTC. The full variable domain, in which reference TRBV7-9 and TRBJ2-7 provide the parts outside the CDR3, is DTGVSQNPRHKITKRGQNVTFRCDPISEHNRLYWYRQTLGQGPEFLTYFQNEAQLEKSRLLSDRFSAERPKGSFSTLEIQRTEQGDSAMYLCASSRMGAGVSYEQYFGPGTRLTVT.

This CDR3 is CASSGGAPNQPQHF. The CDR3 nucleotides are TGTGCCAGCAGTGGGGGTGCCCCTAATCAGCCCCAGCATTTT. This sequence joins TRBV2 and TRBJ1-5; D remains unclear. This CDR3 has 14 amino acids. Germline values: CDR1 SNHLY, CDR2 FYNNEI. V was pared by 4 bases and J by 4 bases, with 11 bases between.

This rearrangement joins TRBV6-5 to TRBJ2-5; tentatively, D is TRBD1 or TRBD2 (5 bases each). Looked up from germline, CDR1 is MNHEY and CDR2 is SVGAGI. The length of the CDR3 is 13 residues. V lost 2 bases, J lost 5 bases, and 9 bases lay in between. The CDR3 here is CASSYAGAETQYF. The DNA for the CDR3 is TGTGCCAGCAGTTACGCCGGGGCGGAGACCCAGTACTTC.

The chain links TRBV18 to TRBJ1-2; weak D call: TRBD1 (6 bases). CDR1 and CDR2 from the germline V gene are KGHSH and LQKENI. This CDR3 is built from 13 residues. V shed 3 bases and J shed 5 bases, with 10 bases lying between them. The CDR3 DNA is TGTGCCAGCTCACCTGAACAGGGATATGGCTACACCTTC. Its translation: CASSPEQGYGYTF. The whole variable domain, filled in from reference TRBV18 and TRBJ1-2, reads NAGVMQNPRHLVRRRGQEARLRCSPMKGHSHVYWYRQLPEEGLKFMVYLQKENIIDESGMPKERFSAEFPKEGPSILRIQQVVRGDSAAYFCASSPEQGYGYTFGSGTRLTVV.

The chain carries TRBV2 and TRBJ1-4; D possibly corresponds to TRBD1 (5 bases). The CDR3 is 13 amino acids. Trimming took 6 bases from V and 7 from J, leaving 12 bases between them. Germline-derived CDR1 and CDR2 are SNHLY and FYNNEI. The CDR3 region is CASSWGAGEKLFF. Here the CDR3 DNA reads TGTGCCAGCAGCTGGGGCGCAGGTGAAAAACTGTTTTTT.

The rearrangement uses TRBV5-3 and TRBJ1-2, with 9 bases aligning to TRBD1. TRBV5-3 is an ORF for which the function is uncertain. The trim removed 4 bases at V and 2 bases at J, leaving 9 bases unmatched. This CDR3 is built from 16 residues. CDR3 residues: CARSTDRGFANYGYTF. The CDR3 DNA follows: TGTGCCAGAAGCACTGACAGGGGGTTCGCGAACTATGGCTACACCTTC.

This clone was seen just once. This sequence joins TRBV2 and TRBJ1-4; no clear D gene. The CDR3 covers 17 residues. Germline V gene sequence: CDR1 SNHLY, CDR2 FYNNEI. V was trimmed by 3 bases and J by 0 bases, leaving 14 bases between them. For the CDR3, the DNA is TGTGCCAGCAGTGACGCCCCGACCTTTGCAACTAATGAAAAACTGTTTTTT. It is translated as CASSDAPTFATNEKLFF.

The chain employs TRBV11-2 and TRBJ2-7; D might be TRBD2 (5 bases). V was shortened by 0 bases and J by 5 bases, with 11 bases between the two germline ends. The germline gives CDR1 SGHAT, CDR2 FQNNGV. The CDR3 extends over 14 amino acids. CDR3 loop: CASSLDEGRHEQYF. CDR3 DNA sequence: TGTGCCAGCAGCTTAGATGAGGGTCGCCACGAGCAGTACTTC.

The CDR3 DNA sequence: TGTGCCAGCAGTGAAGCGCTTCTGGGAGGGACAGGTTTCTCCTACGAGCAGTACTTC. Translation gives CASSEALLGGTGFSYEQYF. This chain links TRBV2 with TRBJ2-7; maybe TRBD1 (8 bases). The germline V and J ends were trimmed by 0 bases and 0 bases, with 21 bases remaining between them. Germline CDR1 and CDR2: SNHLY and FYNNEI. The CDR3 length is 19 residues.

The V and J genes are TRBV30 and TRBJ1-5, with TRBD1 identical over 7 bases. Germline lookup yields CDR1 GTSNPN and CDR2 SVGIG (reference sequence). The CDR3 runs 13 residues. Trimming took 5 bases from V and 2 from J; bases not matched to a gene: 3. The CDR3 DNA reads TGTGCCTGGGCCCAGGGGGGCAATCAGCCCCAGCATTTT. Translation: CAWAQGGNQPQHF. Together with reference TRBV30 and TRBJ1-5, the CDR3 gives the full variable domain: SQTIHQWPATLVQPVGSPLSLECTVEGTSNPNLYWYRQAAGRGLQLLFYSVGIGQISSEVPQNLSASRPQDRQFILSSKKLLLSDSGFYLCAWAQGGNQPQHFGDGTRLSIL.

For the CDR3, the DNA is TGTGCCAGCAGCAGCGGGGGTAATCAGCCCCAGCATTTT. It codes for CASSSGGNQPQHF. V usage is TRBV7-8 and J usage is TRBJ1-5, with D perhaps matching TRBD1 (5 bases). Germline V lookup: CDR1 SGHVS, CDR2 FQNEAQ. There are 13 residues in the CDR3. V lost 5 bases and J 4 bases, leaving 9 bases between the germline ends.

This clone was counted a few times. The CDR3 loop is CASSPPDSTSYGYTF. The CDR3 coding sequence is TGTGCCAGCAGTCCACCCGACAGCACAAGCTATGGCTACACCTTC. This chain connects TRBV5-6 to TRBJ1-2; D is possibly TRBD1 (5 bases). The CDR3 is 15 amino acids. Germline loops: CDR1 SGHDT, CDR2 YYEEEE. V was trimmed by 5 bases and J by 4 bases, leaving 18 bases between them. Full variable domain (remainder filled in from reference TRBV5-6 and TRBJ1-2): DAGVTQSPTHLIKTRGQQVTLRCSPKSGHDTVSWYQQALGQGPQFIFQYYEEEERQRGNFPDRFSGHQFPNYSSELNVNALLLGDSALYLCASSPPDSTSYGYTFGSGTRLTVV.

Turning to this clone: This could be a read error, since a much larger clone is one nucleotide away. This CDR3 is also generated by other DNA sequences in the sample. The chain joins TRBV7-3 to TRBJ1-1; perhaps TRBD1 as D (5 bases). Trimming removed 5 bases from V and 1 base from J, with 8 bases in between. The germline gives CDR1 SGHTA, CDR2 FQGTGA. The CDR3 is made up of 13 amino acids. The CDR3 region is CASSLQGNTEAFF. The CDR3, as DNA: TGTGCCAGCAGCCTCCAGGGGAACACTGAAGCTTTCTTT.

V usage is TRBV6-1 and J usage is TRBJ1-5; D uncertain. Between the trimmed V and J ends, which lost 2 bases and 0 bases, there was a span of 14 bases. CDR1 and CDR2 (germline): MNHNS, SASEGT. This CDR3 has 17 residues. As DNA, the CDR3 is TGTGCCAGCAGTGAACGCTGGGGTCTATATAGCAATCAGCCCCAGCATTTT. It codes for CASSERWGLYSNQPQHF.

Note on this clone: Other DNA sequences in this sample translate to the same CDR3. J is TRBJ2-7 and V is TRBV30; no clear D. Trimming left V 0 bases short and J 4 bases short, with 10 bases between. There are 13 residues in the CDR3. Looked up from germline, CDR1 is GTSNPN and CDR2 is SVGIG (reference sequence). CDR3 region: CAWSVGSRYEQYF. The CDR3, as DNA: TGTGCCTGGAGTGTAGGTTCTCGGTACGAGCAGTACTTC.

The rearrangement joins TRBV6-6 to TRBJ2-7; TRBD1 agrees at 11 bases. The CDR3 has 15 residues. V lost 5 bases, J lost 2 bases, and 5 bases stayed unmatched. Germline assignment: CDR1 MNHNY and CDR2 SVGAGI (reference sequence). The CDR3 DNA reads TGTGCCAGCAGTAGGGGACAGGGGGGCCCCTACGAGCAGTACTTC. Translating it yields CASSRGQGGPYEQYF.

The rearrangement joins TRBV11-3 to TRBJ2-1; 7 bases are shared with TRBD1. J gave up 4 bases and V 5 bases, and 8 bases lay outside the gene matches. Germline V gene lookup returns CDR1 SGHNT and CDR2 YENEEA. The CDR3 is 15 residues long. The CDR3 loop is CASSPGTATYNEQFF. DNA for the CDR3: TGTGCCAGCAGCCCCGGGACAGCGACATACAATGAGCAGTTCTTC.

V is TRBV6-6 and J is TRBJ1-3, with 7 bases matching TRBD1. Germline V gene lookup returns CDR1 MNHNY and CDR2 SVGAGI (reference sequence). CDR3 length: 15 amino acids. Unmatched junction bases numbered 9, after V lost 7 bases and J lost 3 bases. The CDR3 loop reads CASTLTGLFGNTIYF. The CDR3 DNA reads TGTGCCAGCACACTGACAGGGCTCTTTGGAAACACCATATATTTT.

The rearrangement joins TRBV10-3 to TRBJ2-5; D gene unclear. This CDR3 spans 12 amino acids. CDR1 is ENHRY and CDR2 is SYGVKD in the germline V gene. V was shortened by 3 bases and J by 4 bases, with 6 bases between the two germline ends. The CDR3 bases are TGTGCCATCAGTGAAGCCGTAGAGACCCAGTACTTC. The encoded protein is CAISEAVETQYF.

Comment on this clone: This sample also contains other DNA sequences that code for the same CDR3. The CDR3, as DNA: TGTGCCAGCAGCACGGGTCTTTACGAGCAGTACTTC. It specifies CASSTGLYEQYF. V gene TRBV6-5 combines with J gene TRBJ2-7, with D unresolved. The V gene's germline CDR1 is MNHEY and CDR2 SVGAGI. This CDR3 has 12 amino acids. Trimming cost V 6 bases and J 4 bases, with 10 bases left between them.

The chain links TRBV7-2 to TRBJ2-7; perhaps TRBD1 as D (6 bases). CDR3 length: 15 residues. Germline CDR1 SGHTA, CDR2 FQGNSA. The V gene lost 0 bases and the J gene lost 2 bases, with 11 bases spanning the gap. Written as DNA, the CDR3 is TGTGCCAGCAGCTTAGCGACAGGCCTCACCTACGAGCAGTACTTC. Translation gives CASSLATGLTYEQYF.

The gene calls are TRBV2 and TRBJ2-2, with a weak D call TRBD2 (5 bases). V lost 6 bases to trimming and J lost 7 bases, with 12 bases between them. Germline V gives CDR1 SNHLY, CDR2 FYNNEI. The CDR3 is 13 residues long. The CDR3: CASSPAGNGELFF. CDR3 coding DNA: TGTGCCAGCAGCCCGGCCGGGAACGGGGAGCTGTTTTTT. The variable domain in full, completed from reference TRBV2 and TRBJ2-2, reads EPEVTQTPSHQVTQMGQEVILRCVPISNHLYFYWYRQILGQKVEFLVSFYNNEISEKSEIFDDQFSVERPDGSNFTLKIRSTKLEDSAMYFCASSPAGNGELFFGEGSRLTVL.

The CDR3 reads CASWDRNSPLHF. The CDR3 nucleotides read TGTGCCAGCTGGGACAGGAATTCACCCCTCCACTTT. The chain uses TRBV27 and TRBJ1-6, with TRBD1 matching over 8 bases. The CDR3 runs 12 residues. V shed 8 bases and J 7 bases; nucleotides not matched to a gene: 1. Germline V gene data show CDR1 as MNHEY and CDR2 as SMNVEV (reference sequence).

Only one count was recorded for this clone. V usage is TRBV19 and J usage is TRBJ2-7, with TRBD1 identical over 7 bases. The J segment lost 3 bases and the V segment lost 5 bases, leaving 7 bases of the junction unmatched. CDR1 and CDR2 from the germline V gene are LNHDA and SQIVND (reference sequence). The CDR3 has 14 residues. DNA of the CDR3: TGTGCCAGTAGTCGGGACAGTAGGAGCTACGAGCAGTACTTC. Encoded protein: CASSRDSRSYEQYF.

The chain is built from TRBV28 and TRBJ2-3; D gene unclear. The germline V gene has CDR1 MDHEN and CDR2 SYDVKM. The CDR3 covers 14 residues. V was trimmed by 3 bases and J by 11 bases, leaving 18 bases between them. The CDR3 here is CASSFDGSQTKQYF. The CDR3 nucleotides are TGTGCCAGCAGTTTCGACGGCTCACAGACAAAGCAGTATTTT.

The V and J genes are TRBV7-9 and TRBJ1-2; tentative D call: TRBD1 (5 bases). Germline V CDR1 and CDR2: SEHNR, FQNEAQ (reference sequence). Trimming stripped 0 bases from V and 0 bases from J, with 14 bases between. The length of the CDR3 is 17 residues. As DNA, the CDR3 is TGTGCCAGCAGCTTAGCAGGCAGGGTGGGGTCTAACTATGGCTACACCTTC. It encodes CASSLAGRVGSNYGYTF.

The chain couples TRBV2 to TRBJ2-7; tentative D call: TRBD2 (5 bases). CDR3 length: 11 amino acids. V gave up 7 bases and J gave up 9 bases, with 13 bases separating them. Germline values: CDR1 SNHLY, CDR2 FYNNEI. CDR3 nucleotide sequence: TGTGCCAGCAAGCTGGGGAGATGGCAGTACTTC. This translates into CASKLGRWQYF.

In its sample, this clone was seen a few times. CDR3 bases: TGTGCCAGCAGTTACTCGACGGGACACTCTAATTCACCCCTCCACTTT. This codes for CASSYSTGHSNSPLHF. The J gene is TRBJ1-6, the V gene TRBV6-5; the D gene is possibly TRBD1 (6 bases). The V end lost 0 bases, the J end lost 6 bases, and 12 bases lay between the germline ends. The CDR3 is 16 residues long. Germline lookup yields CDR1 MNHEY and CDR2 SVGAGI.

The chain is built from TRBV12-5 and TRBJ2-7, with 8 positions matching TRBD2. Germline loops: CDR1 LGHNT, CDR2 FRNRAP. Trimming took 9 bases from V and 5 from J; bases not matched to a gene: 27. This CDR3 region has 19 residues. The CDR3 coding sequence is TGTGCTAGCGCACCCGGGGGGCTAGGGCCGGCGGGAGGAGGACACGAGCAGTACTTC. Protein: CASAPGGLGPAGGGHEQYF.

This chain connects TRBV6-5 to TRBJ2-5; 8 bases map to TRBD2. Germline V CDR1 and CDR2: MNHEY, SVGAGI. Unmatched junction bases numbered 3, after V lost 5 bases and J lost 7 bases. There are 12 residues in the CDR3. DNA for the CDR3: TGTGCCAGCAGTACTGCGGGGGGGACCCAGTACTTC. Its translation: CASSTAGGTQYF.

The chain combines TRBV11-2 with TRBJ2-7; D is perhaps TRBD1 or TRBD2 (5 bases each). Trimming cost V 6 bases and J 2 bases, with 20 bases left between them. CDR3 length equals 16 residues. Per germline, CDR1 SGHAT and CDR2 FQNNGV. The DNA of the CDR3 is TGTGCCAGCAGGCACACCTTCCGGGACGGTGCCTACGAGCAGTACTTC. Encoded protein: CASRHTFRDGAYEQYF.